This T cell receptor (beta chain) was observed in a study of blood T cell repertoires in COVID-19. Across the study: Specimens from acute and convalescent COVID-19 originated in the United States, Italy and Spain. In each case, the material was cDNA or gDNA derived from T cells, B-cell-depleted T cells, or PBMCs.

In the authors' methods: The authors estimated nucleated cell counts from reference gene primer amplification. This table comes from immunoSEQ multiplex PCR, and its TCRdb copy is limited to in-frame clones, with some not included. For V, J and clone size, that table is used; D and trimming come from the DNA. The table lists roughly 86,000 clones, around 83% of them singletons, with roughly 2.2% in the top ten. V trimming: 0 bases; J trimming: 2 bases; junction bases outside the gene matches: 7. Germline V CDR1 and CDR2: SGHTA, FQGNSA. The length of the CDR3 is 17 residues. The V call is TRBV7-2, the J call TRBJ2-1; TRBD2 aligns across 7 bases. This clonotype was obtained from a woman aged 70-85 years with acute or convalescent COVID-19. Sequencing used peripheral blood. The DNA for the CDR3 is TGTGCCAGCAGCTTAGCGACTAGCTGGGGCCCCTACAATGAGCAGTTCTTC. This translates into CASSLATSWGPYNEQFF.